This T cell receptor (beta chain) was identified in a study of tumor-infiltrating lymphocytes in primary liver carcinoma (dated by TCRdb to 2017 to 2019). For the study in its entirety: The five patients, three men and two women aged 30 to 69 years, had hepatocellular carcinoma (four) or combined HCC and intrahepatic cholangiocarcinoma (one). The five patients had tumors staged T1-T3 N0M0, with maximum diameters ranging from roughly 4.2 to 11 cm. Each sample produced roughly 3.65 to 7.13 million productive TCRbeta reads, and read depth showed no significant difference between tissue types. Across five regions of each liver tumor, along with adjacent normal tissue and blood, the study brought together TCRbeta repertoire sequencing, expression microarrays and whole-exome sequencing. A total of 35 or so specimens from 5 patients went through TCRbeta repertoire sequencing, namely 25 tumor regions, 5 adjacent noncancerous liver tissues and 5 peripheral blood samples. Agilent mRNA microarray profiling was performed on the 20 to 25 tumor region samples to relate TCRbeta repertoire diversity to the local molecular phenotype. Reproducibility between technical replicate repertoires was high, with correlation coefficients above 0.98 and mean shared-clone rates roughly 0.91. General study outcomes and caveats: Because sequencing covered only the TCR beta chain and unpaired alpha chains were not captured, true repertoire diversity is likely underestimated. Just about 7-25% of top clones turned up in all five regions of a tumor, which suggests spatial heterogeneity among tumor-infiltrating T cells. Repertoire overlap was found to be higher between tumor regions (mean around 35%) than between tumor-adjacent (roughly 17%) or tumor-blood (around 15%) pairs, consistent with antigen-driven expansion. Comparison of CD4+ and CD8+ T cell repertoires was precluded by the use of bulk unsorted samples. The top 250 clones accounted for a significantly greater share of the repertoire in tumors than in blood (p = 0.039). Only four or five patients were included in the study, and the authors note that the findings should be validated in a larger study.

Without any cell sorting, total RNA and DNA were co-extracted from roughly 18-30 mg of bulk tissue using the AllPrep DNA/RNA mini kit. Surgical resection was performed in China between late 2015 and early 2016 on about 5 patients with histopathologically diagnosed primary liver carcinoma. At the time of sampling, the patients were treatment-naive and had chronic HBV infection. Five spatially separated regions were sampled from each tumor: the superior, inferior, left-lateral and right-lateral poles, plus the tumor centre. More than 75% viable tumor cells were found by histology in every tumor sample. Each fresh piece of tumor and adjacent tissue was cut in two, with one half stored in RNAlater at -80 degrees C and the other half sent for histology. Including both end residues, the CDR3 is 15 amino acids long. This entry keeps only the CDR3 DNA: 45 bases, framed from base 1. CDR1 and CDR2, per the germline V gene (reference sequence), are GTSNPN and SVGIG. At the junction V is shortened by 2 bases and J by 4 bases; bases outside the gene matches: 3.

In regard to this clonotype: The clone's antigen remains unknown. Likely a read error: the CDR3 ends without its conserved phenylalanine or tryptophan.

Starting from 450 to 500 ng total RNA, TCRbeta-specific cDNA was produced by reverse transcription with a constant-region primer and ProtoScript II reverse transcriptase. The TCRbeta libraries were prepared through three rounds of nested multiplex PCR following a slightly modified ARM-PCR procedure. Each of the first two PCR rounds ran for about 9 cycles and used multiplex TRBV1-TRBV30 forward primers together with a Cbeta reverse primer. Sample barcodes and Illumina adapters were added in a final 25-cycle PCR with Deep VentR polymerase. Amplicons of 200-500 bp were gel-purified with a QIAquick gel extraction kit before sequencing. An Illumina HiSeq 2500 was used to sequence the TCRbeta amplicons, generating 250-bp paired-end reads. In the authors' own workflow: Quality trimming of reads was performed with Trimmomatic v0.33, and paired reads were merged with FLASH v1.2.11 so that full CDR3 sequences could be recovered. MiGEC v1.2.1b assigned V, D and J germline segments to the rearranged TCRbeta sequences. Clonotype statistics and Shannon-Wiener diversity indices were calculated with VDJtools v1.0.0. Except for diversity analysis, only each sample's 250 most abundant clonotypes were used in subsequent analyses to reduce sampling bias. The public reads were quality trimmed at Q25 with fastp and then assembled into clones with MiXCR by TCRdb, keeping productive beta chains. Records with the same CDR3 protein are collapsed into one entry carrying the most frequent genes and DNA. The V and J calls were not made by the authors but by TCRdb's processing. The sample table lists approximately 92,000 distinct CDR3 sequences, roughly 69% of them with a count of one. The ten top clones hold around 8.8% of the sample.

Recombination connected TRBV30 to TRBJ2-5; a stretch of 14 junction bases matches TRBD2. Sequencing was performed on liver tumor tissue from sampling region 5. The label giving this sample's cell subset or site can be read as: tumor region T5, tumor centre. The sequence came from an older woman with primary liver carcinoma and hepatitis B virus infection. The sequence in DNA is TGTGCCTGGAGTACCGGGACTAGCGGGAGAGAGACCCAGTACTCC. Translation gives CAWSTGTSGRETQYS.